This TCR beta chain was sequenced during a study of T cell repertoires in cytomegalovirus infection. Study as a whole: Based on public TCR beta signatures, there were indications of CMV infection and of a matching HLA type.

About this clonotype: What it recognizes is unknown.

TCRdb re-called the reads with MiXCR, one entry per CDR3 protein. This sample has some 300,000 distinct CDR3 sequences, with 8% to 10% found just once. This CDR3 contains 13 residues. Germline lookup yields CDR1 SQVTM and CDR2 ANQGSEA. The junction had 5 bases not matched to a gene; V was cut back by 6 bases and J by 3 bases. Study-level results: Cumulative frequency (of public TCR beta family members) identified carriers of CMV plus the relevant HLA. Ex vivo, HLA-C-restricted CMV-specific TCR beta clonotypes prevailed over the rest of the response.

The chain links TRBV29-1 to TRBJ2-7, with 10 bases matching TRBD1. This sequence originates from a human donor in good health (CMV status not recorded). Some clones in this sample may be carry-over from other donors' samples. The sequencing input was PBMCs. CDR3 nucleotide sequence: TGCAGCGTCGGGACAGGGGAAGACTACGAGCAGTACTTC. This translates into CSVGTGEDYEQYF.